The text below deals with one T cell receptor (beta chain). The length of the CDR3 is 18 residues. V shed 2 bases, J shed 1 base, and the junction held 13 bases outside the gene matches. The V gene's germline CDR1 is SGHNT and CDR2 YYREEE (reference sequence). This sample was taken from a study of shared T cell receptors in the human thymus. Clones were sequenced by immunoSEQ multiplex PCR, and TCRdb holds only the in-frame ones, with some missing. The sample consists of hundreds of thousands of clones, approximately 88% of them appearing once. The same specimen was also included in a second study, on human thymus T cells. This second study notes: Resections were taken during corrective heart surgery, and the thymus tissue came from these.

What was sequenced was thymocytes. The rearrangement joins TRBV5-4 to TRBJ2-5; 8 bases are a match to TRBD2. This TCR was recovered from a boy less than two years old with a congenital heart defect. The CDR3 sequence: CASSFGGVLLFSQETQYF. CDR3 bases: TGTGCCAGCAGCTTCGGGGGGGTTTTACTGTTTAGCCAAGAGACCCAGTACTTC.